These 16 T cell receptor beta chains originate from one sample sequenced in a study of blood T cell repertoires in COVID-19. This table comes from immunoSEQ multiplex PCR, and its TCRdb copy is limited to in-frame clones, with some not included. The table records about 74,000 clones, almost 90% of them present only once. The sequenced material came from peripheral blood. The receptor set was obtained from a woman of 80 years or more with active or convalescent COVID-19.

The chain joins TRBV21-1 to TRBJ2-7; TRBD2 is taken as the D call from the table, unchecked against the DNA. TRBV21-1 is described as a pseudogene. This CDR3 region has 11 residues. The CDR3 nucleotides are TGTGCCAGCAGTCCCTACTACGAGCAGTACTTC. Translating it yields CASSPYYEQYF.

This chain's CDR3 is CASSTRTRGNEQFF. As DNA, the CDR3 is TGTGCCAGTAGTACCCGGACTAGGGGGAATGAGCAGTTCTTC. The chain recombines TRBV19 with TRBJ2-1; D may be TRBD2 (7 bases). From germline, CDR1 is LNHDA and CDR2 SQIVND (reference sequence). There are 14 residues in the CDR3. Trimming removed 4 bases from V and 7 bases from J, with 14 bases in between.

The chain recombines TRBV2 with TRBJ2-7, with 8 bases fitting TRBD2. J lost 6 bases, V lost 10 bases, and 8 bases had no gene match. CDR3 length: 12 residues. Germline values: CDR1 SNHLY, CDR2 FYNNEI. DNA for the CDR3: TGTGCCATCCGGGGGGGCCGCGCCGAGCAGTACTTC. Translating gives CAIRGGRAEQYF.

The chain uses TRBV12-5 and TRBJ1-3; possible D gene TRBD1, 5 bases. Germline V lookup: CDR1 LGHNT, CDR2 FRNRAP. V gave up 2 bases and J gave up 4 bases, with 6 bases separating them. The CDR3 runs 13 residues. This CDR3 is CASGLSGGNTIYF. The CDR3 DNA reads as TGTGCTAGTGGTTTGTCAGGGGGAAACACCATATATTTT.

In its sample, this clone was seen a few times. This chain uses TRBV5-5 with TRBJ1-5; 7 nucleotides match TRBD1. The CDR3 extends over 15 amino acids. Trimming at V came to 2 bases and at J to 0 bases, leaving 2 bases not matched to a gene. Germline V gives CDR1 SGHKS, CDR2 YYEKEE (reference sequence). CDR3 residues: CASSFTGDSNQPQHF. CDR3 bases: TGTGCCAGCAGCTTCACAGGGGATAGCAATCAGCCCCAGCATTTT.

This sequence joins TRBV24-1 and TRBJ2-1, with D perhaps TRBD2 (6 bases). V was shortened by 2 bases and J by 0 bases, with 19 bases between the two germline ends. The CDR3 is 19 amino acids. The germline V gene has CDR1 KGHDR and CDR2 SFDVKD. The CDR3 loop is CATSDSRPTRGSSYNEQFF. CDR3 coding DNA: TGTGCCACCAGTGATTCGAGGCCGACTCGGGGGAGCTCCTACAATGAGCAGTTCTTC.

V and J are TRBV19 and TRBJ2-2; 8 nucleotides align to TRBD2. Trimming took 7 bases from V and 0 from J; bases not matched to a gene: 10. This CDR3 comprises 17 residues. Germline loops: CDR1 LNHDA, CDR2 SQIVND (reference sequence). The CDR3 bases are TGTGCCAGTAACCTCCCGGGGGGGCGGCCGAACACCGGGGAGCTGTTTTTT. Protein: CASNLPGGRPNTGELFF.

The V and J genes are TRBV5-1 and TRBJ2-5; D unresolved. CDR3 size: 15 residues. CDR1 and CDR2 from the germline V gene are SGHRS and YFSETQ. Trimming pared 1 base from V and 0 bases from J, leaving 10 bases between. The CDR3 nucleotides read TGCGCCAGCAGCTTGCCCATGACTCACCAAGAGACCCAGTACTTC. This codes for CASSLPMTHQETQYF. The entire variable domain, with the rest obtained from reference TRBV5-1 and TRBJ2-5, is as follows: KAGVTQTPRYLIKTRGQQVTLSCSPISGHRSVSWYQQTPGQGLQFLFEYFSETQRNKGNFPGRFSGRQFSNSRSEMNVSTLELGDSALYLCASSLPMTHQETQYFGPGTRLLVL.

This rearrangement joins TRBV7-9 to TRBJ2-7, with TRBD1 identical over 11 bases. Per germline, CDR1 SEHNR and CDR2 FQNEAQ (reference sequence). This CDR3 has 16 residues. After removal of 3 bases from V and 2 bases from J, the junction contained 6 bases not matched to a gene. The CDR3: CASSFLRDRGAYEQYF. The DNA for the CDR3 is TGTGCCAGCAGCTTTCTCCGGGACAGGGGGGCCTACGAGCAGTACTTC.

The rearrangement joins TRBV5-5 to TRBJ1-3, with D maybe TRBD1 (5 bases). The germline V gene encodes CDR1 SGHKS and CDR2 YYEKEE (reference sequence). CDR3 size: 14 residues. Deletions cut 0 bases from V and 8 bases from J, with 12 bases between. The CDR3 DNA is TGTGCCAGCAGCTTGGGGGGCCGTGCCGACACCATATATTTT. Its translation is CASSLGGRADTIYF.

This chain links TRBV13 with TRBJ2-7, with TRBD1 identical over 10 bases. The length of the CDR3 is 15 residues. Unmatched junction bases numbered 5, after V lost 1 base and J lost 5 bases. The V gene's germline CDR1 is PRHDT and CDR2 FYEKMQ (reference sequence). DNA of the CDR3: TGTGCCAGCAGCTTAGCGGGACAGGGGTCGAACGAGCAGTACTTC. Its protein product is CASSLAGQGSNEQYF.

V usage is TRBV19 and J usage is TRBJ1-4; 7 nucleotides agree with TRBD1. The ends lost 6 bases at V and 6 bases at J; junction bases unmatched: 10. This CDR3 is 15 amino acids long. The germline V gene has CDR1 LNHDA and CDR2 SQIVND (reference sequence). The CDR3 region has the DNA TGTGCCAGTAGAAGTGTTGACAGGGAAGATGAAAAACTGTTTTTT. It is translated as CASRSVDREDEKLFF.

V gene TRBV7-2 combines with J gene TRBJ2-7, with a tentative D call TRBD1 (6 bases). The CDR3 totals 13 residues. Germline V gives CDR1 SGHTA, CDR2 FQGNSA. The germline V and J ends were trimmed by 1 base and 8 bases, with 12 bases remaining between them. Written as DNA, the CDR3 is TGTGCCAGCAGCTTAGGGGACACGGACCAGCAGTACTTC. It translates to CASSLGDTDQQYF.

This chain joins TRBV4-3 and TRBJ2-3, with 10 bases matching TRBD2. The V gene's germline CDR1 is LGHNA and CDR2 YSLEER. The CDR3 consists of 15 residues. J lost 2 bases, V lost 2 bases, and 1 base had no gene match. CDR3: CASSQLAGDTDTQYF. For the CDR3, the DNA is TGCGCCAGCAGCCAACTAGCGGGGGACACAGATACGCAGTATTTT.

The chain joins TRBV5-4 to TRBJ2-5; TRBD2 matches 9 bases. The CDR3 totals 16 residues. Trimming cost V 3 bases and J 5 bases; bases outside gene matches: 11. Germline V lookup: CDR1 SGHNT, CDR2 YYREEE (reference sequence). Here the CDR3 DNA reads TGTGCCAGCAGCTCGGAATCGCAGCGGGGGGAGGAGACCCAGTACTTC. Protein sequence: CASSSESQRGEETQYF.

The V and J genes are TRBV15 and TRBJ2-2, with 9 bases that match TRBD1. V shed 5 bases and J 5 bases; nucleotides not matched to a gene: 3. The CDR3 spans 14 residues. The germline gives CDR1 LNHNV, CDR2 YYDKDF (reference sequence). CDR3 in DNA: TGTGCCACCAGCGGGACAGGGTGGACCGGGGAGCTGTTTTTT. This codes for CATSGTGWTGELFF.